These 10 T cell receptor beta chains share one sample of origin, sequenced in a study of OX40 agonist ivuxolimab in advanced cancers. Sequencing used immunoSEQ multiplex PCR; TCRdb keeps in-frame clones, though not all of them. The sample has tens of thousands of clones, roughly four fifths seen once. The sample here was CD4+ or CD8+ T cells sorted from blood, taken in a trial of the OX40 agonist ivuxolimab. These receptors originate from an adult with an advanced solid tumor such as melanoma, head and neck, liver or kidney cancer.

Here the CDR3 DNA reads TGTGCCAGTAGTCCAACCGCCTCTGGGGCCAACGTCCTGACTTTC. Protein sequence: CASSPTASGANVLTF. The chain is built from TRBV19 and TRBJ2-6; no reliable D call. Germline V gene data show CDR1 as LNHDA and CDR2 as SQIVND (reference sequence). The CDR3 is 15 residues long. V lost 5 bases and J 0 bases, leaving 8 bases between the germline ends.

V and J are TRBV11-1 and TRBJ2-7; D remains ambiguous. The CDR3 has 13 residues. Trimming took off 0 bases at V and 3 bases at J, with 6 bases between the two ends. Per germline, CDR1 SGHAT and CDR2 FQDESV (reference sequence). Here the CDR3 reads CASSLAPSYEQYV. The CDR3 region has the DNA TGTGCCAGCAGCTTAGCGCCCAGCTACGAGCAGTACGTC.

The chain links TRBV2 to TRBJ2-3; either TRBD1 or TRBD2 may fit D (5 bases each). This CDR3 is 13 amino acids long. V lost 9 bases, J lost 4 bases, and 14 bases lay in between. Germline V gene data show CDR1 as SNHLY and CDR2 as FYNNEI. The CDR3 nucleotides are TGTGCCAGGGGGGAAGGGGCCCCAGATACGCAGTATTTT. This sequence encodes CARGEGAPDTQYF.

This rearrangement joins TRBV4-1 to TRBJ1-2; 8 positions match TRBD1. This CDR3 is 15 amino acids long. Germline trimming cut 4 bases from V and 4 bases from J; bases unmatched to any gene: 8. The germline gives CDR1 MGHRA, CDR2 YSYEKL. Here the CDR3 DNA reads TGCGCCAGCAGCCGAGGACAGGGAGAGTTCTATGGCTACACCTTC. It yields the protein CASSRGQGEFYGYTF.

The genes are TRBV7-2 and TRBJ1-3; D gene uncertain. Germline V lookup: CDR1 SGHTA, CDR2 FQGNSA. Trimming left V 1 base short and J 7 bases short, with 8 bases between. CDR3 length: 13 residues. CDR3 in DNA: TGTGCCAGCAGCTTAGGTCAGGCGAACACCATATATTTT. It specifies CASSLGQANTIYF.

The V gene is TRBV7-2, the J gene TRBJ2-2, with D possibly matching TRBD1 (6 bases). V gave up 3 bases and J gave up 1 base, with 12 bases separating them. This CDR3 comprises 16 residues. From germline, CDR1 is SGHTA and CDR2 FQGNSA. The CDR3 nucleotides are TGTGCCAGCAGCTTGCTAACGACAGGGAACACCGGGGAGCTGTTTTTT. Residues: CASSLLTTGNTGELFF. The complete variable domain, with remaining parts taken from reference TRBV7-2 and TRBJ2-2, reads GAGVSQSPSNKVTEKGKDVELRCDPISGHTALYWYRQSLGQGLEFLIYFQGNSAPDKSGLPSDRFSAERTGGSVSTLTIQRTQQEDSAVYLCASSLLTTGNTGELFFGEGSRLTVL.

The CDR3 is CASSSGTGDQETQYF. In DNA, the CDR3 is TGCGCCAGCAGCAGCGGGACAGGGGACCAAGAGACCCAGTACTTC. The V and J genes are TRBV5-1 and TRBJ2-5, with TRBD1 matching 10 bases. J lost 0 bases, V lost 4 bases, and 3 bases had no gene match. CDR1 and CDR2 (germline): SGHRS, YFSETQ. The CDR3 covers 15 residues.

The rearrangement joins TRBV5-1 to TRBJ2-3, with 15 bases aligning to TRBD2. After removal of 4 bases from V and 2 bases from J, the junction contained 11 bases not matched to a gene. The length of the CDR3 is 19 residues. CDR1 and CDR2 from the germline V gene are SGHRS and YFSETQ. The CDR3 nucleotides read TGCGCCAGCAGCCAGGGACTAGCGGGGGGCCTGGGGCACACAGATACGCAGTATTTT. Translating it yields CASSQGLAGGLGHTDTQYF.

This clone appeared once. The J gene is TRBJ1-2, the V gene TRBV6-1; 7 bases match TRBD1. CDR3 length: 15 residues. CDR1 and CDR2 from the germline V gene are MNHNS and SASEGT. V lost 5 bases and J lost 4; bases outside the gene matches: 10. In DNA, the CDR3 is TGTGCCAGCAGTTTACAGGGGAAAAGGGCCTATGGCTACACCTTC. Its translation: CASSLQGKRAYGYTF.

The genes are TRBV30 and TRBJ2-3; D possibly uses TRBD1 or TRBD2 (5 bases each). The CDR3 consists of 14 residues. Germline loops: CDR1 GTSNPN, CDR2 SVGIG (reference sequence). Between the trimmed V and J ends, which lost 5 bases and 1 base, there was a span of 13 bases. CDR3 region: CAWAPGTGTDTQYF. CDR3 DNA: TGTGCCTGGGCTCCCGGGACGGGCACAGATACGCAGTATTTT.